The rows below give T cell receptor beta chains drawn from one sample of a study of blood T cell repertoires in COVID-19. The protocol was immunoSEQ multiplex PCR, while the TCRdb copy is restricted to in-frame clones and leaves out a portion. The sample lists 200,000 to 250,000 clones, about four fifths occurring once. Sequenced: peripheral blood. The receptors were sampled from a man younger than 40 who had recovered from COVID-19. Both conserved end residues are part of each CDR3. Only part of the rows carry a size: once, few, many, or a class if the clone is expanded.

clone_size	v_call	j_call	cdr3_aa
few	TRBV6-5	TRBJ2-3	CASSYTSTDTQYF
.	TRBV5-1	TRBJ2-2	CASSPGQGTGELFF
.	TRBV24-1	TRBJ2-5	CATSAGGQETQYF
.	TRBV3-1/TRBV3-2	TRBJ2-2	CASSQDHSGDTGELFF
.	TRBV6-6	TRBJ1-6	CASSYLTGGGSPLHF
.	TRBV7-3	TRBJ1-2	CASSFDRGRGYTF
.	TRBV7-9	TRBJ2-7	CASSGTTREQYF
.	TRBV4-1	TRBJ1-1	CASSQVGDTEAFF
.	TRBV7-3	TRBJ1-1	CASAGHPNTEAFF
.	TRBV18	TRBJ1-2	CASSPGDRGNGYTF
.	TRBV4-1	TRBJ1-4	CASSQVIARGNEKLFF
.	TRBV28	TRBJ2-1	CASKDSVSYNEQFF
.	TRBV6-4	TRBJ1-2	CASSDSRGYTF
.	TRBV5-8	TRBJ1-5	CASSPGTGGRYQPQHF
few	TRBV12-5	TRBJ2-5	CASGHTSGGETQYF
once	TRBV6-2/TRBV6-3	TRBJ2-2	CASSYPRGQRGANTGELFF
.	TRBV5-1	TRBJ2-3	CASSYRAPTDTQYF
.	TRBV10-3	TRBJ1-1	CAISQTGNTEAFF
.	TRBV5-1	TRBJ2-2	CASSLDQVNTGELFF
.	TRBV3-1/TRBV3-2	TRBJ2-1	CASSQYPETAYNEQFF
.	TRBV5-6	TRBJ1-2	CASSETRNYGYTF
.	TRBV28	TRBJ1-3	CASSSQGDSGNTIYF
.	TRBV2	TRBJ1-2	CASTPPGAYGYTF
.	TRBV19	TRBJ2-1	CASSMRTGGPLGQFF
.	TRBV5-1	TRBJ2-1	CASSPQGFTNNEQFF